This T cell receptor (beta chain) was recorded in a study of T cells in Graves' hyperthyroidism and ophthalmopathy. This clonotype was observed at least ten times. Diagnostic assessment was based on clinical symptoms, serum thyroxine and TRAb, thyroid ultrasound and orbital computed tomography. Amplified TCR beta CDR3 regions came from RNA transcripts. Researchers ran a first-round RT-PCR on the TCR CDR3 using the HTBI primer set. TCRdb passed the multiplex PCR reads through MiXCR, listing each CDR3 protein once. The repertoire holds hundreds of thousands of distinct CDR3 sequences, with 15% to 20% as singletons. Between the trimmed V and J ends, which lost 3 bases and 1 base, there was a span of 8 bases. Germline V gene lookup returns CDR1 SGHRS and CDR2 YFSETQ. The CDR3 extends over 13 amino acids.

The sequence came from a man aged 40-49 years with Graves' ophthalmopathy. V gene TRBV5-1 combines with J gene TRBJ2-7; D gene ambiguous. Specimen: blood. The CDR3 spells CASSSTDSYEQYF. The DNA for the CDR3 is TGCGCCAGCAGCTCCACTGATTCCTACGAGCAGTACTTC.